These T cell receptor beta chains were read from a single sample in a study of blood T cell repertoires in COVID-19. Profiled with immunoSEQ multiplex PCR; TCRdb holds only in-frame clones, not every one. The data show about 220,000 clones, with roughly 80% seen just once and 3% held by the top ten. The sample taken for sequencing was peripheral blood. All receptors derive from a woman in her twenties or thirties who had recovered from COVID-19. CDR3s leave out the opening cysteine and the closing phenylalanine or tryptophan. Fields, in order: D gene, J gene, V gene, clone size, CDR3 protein. A D gene is named only where the DNA matches it firmly. Clone size is stated in some rows and not others, as once, few, many or a class when expanded.

D gene: -
J gene: TRBJ2-7
V gene: TRBV29-1
clone size: -
CDR3 protein: SVEPRGGPYPYEQY

D gene: -
J gene: TRBJ2-1
V gene: TRBV9
clone size: once
CDR3 protein: ASSDRSGSSYNEQF

D gene: -
J gene: TRBJ1-6
V gene: TRBV6-4
clone size: -
CDR3 protein: ASSGGGQNSPLH

D gene: -
J gene: TRBJ2-2
V gene: TRBV2
clone size: -
CDR3 protein: ASSEDGANTGELF

D gene: -
J gene: TRBJ1-1
V gene: TRBV30
clone size: -
CDR3 protein: AWSGVPRAF

D gene: TRBD2
J gene: TRBJ2-1
V gene: TRBV18
clone size: -
CDR3 protein: ASSPGERELNEQF

D gene: TRBD1
J gene: TRBJ1-4
V gene: TRBV6-1
clone size: -
CDR3 protein: ASSEASGTVYNEKLF

D gene: -
J gene: TRBJ2-3
V gene: TRBV2
clone size: once
CDR3 protein: ASRRESPDTQY

D gene: TRBD2
J gene: TRBJ2-3
V gene: TRBV28
clone size: -
CDR3 protein: ASSATSVTQY

D gene: TRBD1
J gene: TRBJ1-4
V gene: TRBV19
clone size: -
CDR3 protein: ASTRGQAGNEKLF

D gene: -
J gene: TRBJ1-6
V gene: TRBV2
clone size: -
CDR3 protein: ASSEPGSTMRLH

D gene: TRBD1
J gene: TRBJ2-7
V gene: TRBV7-9
clone size: -
CDR3 protein: ASSSGQGATYEQY

D gene: -
J gene: TRBJ1-3
V gene: TRBV14
clone size: -
CDR3 protein: ASSPYRVSSGNTIY

D gene: TRBD1
J gene: TRBJ1-1
V gene: TRBV30
clone size: few
CDR3 protein: AWSVQGDEAF

D gene: TRBD1
J gene: TRBJ1-1
V gene: TRBV5-4
clone size: -
CDR3 protein: ASRRGQTLNTEAF

D gene: TRBD1
J gene: TRBJ1-2
V gene: TRBV6-5
clone size: -
CDR3 protein: ASSTGHGGAKSYT

D gene: -
J gene: TRBJ2-2
V gene: TRBV5-1
clone size: once
CDR3 protein: ASSLGGGTGELF

D gene: -
J gene: TRBJ2-4
V gene: TRBV9
clone size: -
CDR3 protein: ASSVKGEGRIQY

D gene: -
J gene: TRBJ2-1
V gene: TRBV28
clone size: -
CDR3 protein: ASSLLGRERGEQF

D gene: TRBD1
J gene: TRBJ2-7
V gene: TRBV4-1
clone size: few
CDR3 protein: ASSHLGRTGNSYEQY

D gene: TRBD1
J gene: TRBJ1-3
V gene: TRBV6-6
clone size: -
CDR3 protein: ASSQGVTGNTIY

D gene: TRBD1
J gene: TRBJ1-5
V gene: TRBV28
clone size: -
CDR3 protein: ASSRQGSNQPQH

D gene: TRBD1
J gene: TRBJ1-1
V gene: TRBV27
clone size: -
CDR3 protein: ASSAYTRGTGGTEAF

D gene: TRBD2
J gene: TRBJ2-7
V gene: TRBV4-2
clone size: -
CDR3 protein: ASSHGLRGDEQY

D gene: TRBD2
J gene: TRBJ2-3
V gene: TRBV27
clone size: -
CDR3 protein: ASSLRGSGGPKSAQY

D gene: -
J gene: TRBJ2-2
V gene: TRBV19
clone size: -
CDR3 protein: ASSPVKTGCADTGELF

D gene: TRBD1
J gene: TRBJ1-1
V gene: TRBV27
clone size: -
CDR3 protein: ASSPRQGASTEAF

D gene: -
J gene: TRBJ2-2
V gene: TRBV15
clone size: -
CDR3 protein: ATLRESGELF

D gene: TRBD2
J gene: TRBJ2-3
V gene: TRBV11-2
clone size: -
CDR3 protein: ASPGGLANLADTQY

D gene: TRBD1
J gene: TRBJ2-7
V gene: TRBV28
clone size: many
CDR3 protein: ASSLSGQGAYEQY

D gene: -
J gene: TRBJ1-1
V gene: TRBV7-9
clone size: -
CDR3 protein: ASSAREANTEAF

D gene: -
J gene: TRBJ1-3
V gene: TRBV29-1
clone size: few
CDR3 protein: SVTSGSAGNTIY

D gene: TRBD2
J gene: TRBJ2-7
V gene: TRBV19
clone size: -
CDR3 protein: ASRDTGTSGIHEQY

D gene: -
J gene: TRBJ2-3
V gene: TRBV5-6
clone size: -
CDR3 protein: ASSFTTEPSTDTQY